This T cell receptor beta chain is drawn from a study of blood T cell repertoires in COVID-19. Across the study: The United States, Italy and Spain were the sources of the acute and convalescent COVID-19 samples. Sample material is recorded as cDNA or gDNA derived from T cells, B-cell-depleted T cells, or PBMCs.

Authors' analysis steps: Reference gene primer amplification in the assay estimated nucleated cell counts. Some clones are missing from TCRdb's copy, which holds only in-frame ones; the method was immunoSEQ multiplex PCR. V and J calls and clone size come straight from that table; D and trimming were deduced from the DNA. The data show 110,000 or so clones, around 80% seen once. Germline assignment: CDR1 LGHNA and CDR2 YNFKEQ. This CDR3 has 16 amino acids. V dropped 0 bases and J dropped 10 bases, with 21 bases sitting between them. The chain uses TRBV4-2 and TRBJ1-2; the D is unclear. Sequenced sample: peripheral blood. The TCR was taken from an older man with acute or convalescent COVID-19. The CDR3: CASSQERITMATPYTF. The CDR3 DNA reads TGTGCCAGCAGCCAAGAACGAATAACTATGGCTACCCCCTACACCTTC.